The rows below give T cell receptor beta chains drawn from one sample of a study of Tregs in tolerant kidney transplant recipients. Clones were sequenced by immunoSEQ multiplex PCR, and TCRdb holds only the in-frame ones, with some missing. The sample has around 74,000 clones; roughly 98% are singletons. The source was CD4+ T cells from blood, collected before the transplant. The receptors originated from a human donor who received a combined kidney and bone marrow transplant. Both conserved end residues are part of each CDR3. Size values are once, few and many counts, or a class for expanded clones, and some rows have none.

cdr3_aa: CASSKSSSTDTQYF; v_call: TRBV19; clone_size: NA; j_call: TRBJ2-3
cdr3_aa: CASSGNGLAGVGAKNIQYF; v_call: TRBV6-1; clone_size: NA; j_call: TRBJ2-4
cdr3_aa: CASSVERGAVTDTQYF; v_call: TRBV7-3; clone_size: NA; j_call: TRBJ2-3
cdr3_aa: CASILNRGSYNEQFF; v_call: TRBV11-1; clone_size: NA; j_call: TRBJ2-1
cdr3_aa: CASSQGGTAYNEQFF; v_call: TRBV4-3; clone_size: NA; j_call: TRBJ2-1
cdr3_aa: CASSPLYRYTGELFF; v_call: TRBV18; clone_size: NA; j_call: TRBJ2-2
cdr3_aa: CASSRTTQGYEQYF; v_call: TRBV7-2; clone_size: NA; j_call: TRBJ2-7
cdr3_aa: CASSSLAYGANVLTF; v_call: TRBV7-3; clone_size: NA; j_call: TRBJ2-6
cdr3_aa: CASSGISPLEAFF; v_call: TRBV2; clone_size: NA; j_call: TRBJ1-1
cdr3_aa: CASSYVRGLNGYTF; v_call: TRBV6-5; clone_size: NA; j_call: TRBJ1-2
cdr3_aa: CASSLALEGADTQYF; v_call: TRBV11-2; clone_size: NA; j_call: TRBJ2-3
cdr3_aa: CASSLHRSYNEQFF; v_call: TRBV11-3; clone_size: NA; j_call: TRBJ2-1
cdr3_aa: CASSLRTSGTKIYEQFF; v_call: TRBV7-3; clone_size: NA; j_call: TRBJ2-1
cdr3_aa: CASSSRTGGDNSPLHF; v_call: TRBV21-1; clone_size: NA; j_call: TRBJ1-6
cdr3_aa: CASSVHGTDPYEQYF; v_call: TRBV6-1; clone_size: NA; j_call: TRBJ2-7
cdr3_aa: CASSPLVGGRAQETQYF; v_call: TRBV25-1; clone_size: NA; j_call: TRBJ2-5
cdr3_aa: CASSYSRSWEGSEQYF; v_call: TRBV6-6; clone_size: NA; j_call: TRBJ2-7
cdr3_aa: CASSPLPPEKLFF; v_call: TRBV6-6; clone_size: NA; j_call: TRBJ1-4
cdr3_aa: CASSWGQGGFHEQYF; v_call: TRBV5-1; clone_size: NA; j_call: TRBJ2-7
cdr3_aa: CASSQGAYSGGAGDTQYF; v_call: TRBV4-2; clone_size: once; j_call: TRBJ2-3
cdr3_aa: CASSEGSGANVLTF; v_call: TRBV7-6; clone_size: once; j_call: TRBJ2-6
cdr3_aa: CASSPRAGWDYGYTF; v_call: TRBV6-6; clone_size: NA; j_call: TRBJ1-2
cdr3_aa: CASSQAFGQGGDGYTF; v_call: TRBV4-1; clone_size: NA; j_call: TRBJ1-2
cdr3_aa: CASSTTTRGELFF; v_call: TRBV19; clone_size: NA; j_call: TRBJ2-2
cdr3_aa: CASSLYGRPTDTQYF; v_call: TRBV11-2; clone_size: NA; j_call: TRBJ2-3
cdr3_aa: CASSPASGGSYEQYF; v_call: TRBV7-2; clone_size: NA; j_call: TRBJ2-7
cdr3_aa: CASSRGGVSSYNSPLHF; v_call: TRBV5-1; clone_size: NA; j_call: TRBJ1-6
cdr3_aa: CASSTGTHYGYTF; v_call: TRBV2; clone_size: NA; j_call: TRBJ1-2
cdr3_aa: CASSQGDRANNEQFF; v_call: TRBV4-2; clone_size: NA; j_call: TRBJ2-1
cdr3_aa: CATQQGRNQPQHF; v_call: TRBV27; clone_size: NA; j_call: TRBJ1-5
cdr3_aa: CASSTPGQYEQYF; v_call: TRBV5-1; clone_size: NA; j_call: TRBJ2-7